Below are 17 T cell receptor beta chains sequenced from a single sample in a study of control samples from healthy donors and cancer patients. Only in-frame clones appear in the TCRdb table, and some are missing; sequencing was by immunoSEQ multiplex PCR. The sample carries some 200,000 clones, 90% to 95% recorded once. Sequenced: blood. These receptors were taken from a man aged 50 or older in good health.

The chain couples TRBV19 to TRBJ1-1; tentatively, D is TRBD1 (5 bases). V lost 9 bases and J lost 4, with 15 bases in between. The length of the CDR3 is 13 residues. Germline CDR1 reads LNHDA; CDR2 reads SQIVND (reference sequence). The CDR3 loop reads CASIPQRGTEAFF. The CDR3 nucleotides are TGTGCCAGCATTCCCCAGAGGGGCACTGAAGCTTTCTTT.

This clone was observed once. The rearrangement joins TRBV10-3 to TRBJ2-2; D is undetermined. This CDR3 spans 13 amino acids. The V end lost 0 bases, the J end lost 5 bases, and 4 bases lay between the germline ends. Per the germline V gene, CDR1 is ENHRY and CDR2 is SYGVKD. The CDR3 region is CAISESRTGELFF. CDR3 nucleotides: TGTGCCATCAGTGAGTCGCGTACCGGGGAGCTGTTTTTT.

J is TRBJ2-3 and V is TRBV2; TRBD2 aligns across 11 bases. Germline CDR1 and CDR2: SNHLY and FYNNEI. J gave up 3 bases and V 6 bases, and 5 bases lay outside the gene matches. The CDR3 is 15 residues long. The CDR3 DNA reads TGTGCCAGCAGGAGAGGGACTAGCGGAACAGATACGCAGTATTTT. It translates to CASRRGTSGTDTQYF.

The CDR3 spells CASSWASQPSYEQYF. The CDR3 DNA is TGCGCCAGCAGCTGGGCATCCCAGCCATCCTACGAGCAGTACTTC. This chain links TRBV5-1 with TRBJ2-7; no definite D call. The V and J ends lost 3 bases and 1 base respectively, with 14 bases between them. This CDR3 contains 15 residues. Per the germline V gene, CDR1 is SGHRS and CDR2 is YFSETQ.

The chain combines TRBV2 with TRBJ1-2, with 7 bases lining up with TRBD1. The CDR3 consists of 13 residues. The V segment lost 6 bases and the J segment 6 bases; nucleotides outside the gene matches: 7. Germline V lookup: CDR1 SNHLY, CDR2 FYNNEI. CDR3 bases: TGTGCCAGCAGGGTGGGTCAGGGGGATGGCTACACCTTC. Amino acids: CASRVGQGDGYTF.

The gene calls are TRBV30 and TRBJ1-6, with unresolved D. There are 12 residues in the CDR3. The V and J ends lost 2 bases and 10 bases respectively, with 9 bases between them. Germline V gene sequence: CDR1 GTSNPN, CDR2 SVGIG (reference sequence). The DNA of the CDR3 is TGTGCCTGGAGTTTAGGGCCCTCACCCCTCCACTTT. Translating gives CAWSLGPSPLHF. The full variable domain, with the rest looked up from reference TRBV30 and TRBJ1-6, is SQTIHQWPATLVQPVGSPLSLECTVEGTSNPNLYWYRQAAGRGLQLLFYSVGIGQISSEVPQNLSASRPQDRQFILSSKKLLLSDSGFYLCAWSLGPSPLHFGNGTRLTVT.

This sequence joins TRBV6-6 and TRBJ1-4, with D possibly matching TRBD1 (5 bases). The CDR3 totals 13 residues. Trimming removed 7 bases at V and 8 bases at J, with 14 bases between. CDR1 is MNHNY, CDR2 SVGAGI, per germline (reference sequence). CDR3: CASTPGAREKLFF. The CDR3 bases are TGTGCCAGCACCCCTGGGGCTAGGGAAAAACTGTTTTTT.

The count of this clone is one. This rearrangement joins TRBV12-3 or TRBV12-4 to TRBJ2-3; no firm D call. The V and J ends lost 1 base and 0 bases respectively, with 2 bases between them. The CDR3 is 13 amino acids. CDR3 in DNA: TGTGCCAGCAGTTTAGGCAGCACAGATACGCAGTATTTT. Its protein product is CASSLGSTDTQYF.

The chain is built from TRBV3-1 (or the pseudogene TRBV3-2) and TRBJ2-7; 7 bases are a match to TRBD2. This CDR3 spans 15 amino acids. Trimming at V came to 4 bases and at J to 2 bases, leaving 8 bases not matched to a gene. The germline CDR1 and CDR2 sequences are LGHDT and YNNKEL (reference sequence). CDR3 in DNA: TGTGCCAGCAGCCGCCGGCTAGCGGAGACCTACGAGCAGTACTTC. Translating it yields CASSRRLAETYEQYF.

The rearrangement links TRBV7-9 to TRBJ2-1; D is tentatively TRBD1 or TRBD2 (6 bases each). The ends were cut back, 5 bases at V and 2 bases at J, with 16 bases in the middle. Germline values: CDR1 SEHNR, CDR2 FQNEAQ (reference sequence). The CDR3 runs 16 residues. The CDR3 bases are TGTGCCAGCAGCCCCCGGCCGGGGGCCACCTACAATGAGCAGTTCTTC. Translated: CASSPRPGATYNEQFF.

This clone was seen only once. The V gene is TRBV19, the J gene TRBJ1-3, with a tentative D call TRBD1 (5 bases). Germline V gene lookup returns CDR1 LNHDA and CDR2 SQIVND (reference sequence). The V and J ends lost 7 bases and 0 bases respectively, with 16 bases between them. The length of the CDR3 is 16 residues. CDR3 amino acids: CASKLEGLGSGNTIYF. CDR3 bases: TGTGCCAGTAAACTAGAGGGGCTCGGCTCTGGAAACACCATATATTTT.

The rearrangement joins TRBV30 to TRBJ2-7; D is uncertain. This CDR3 has 13 amino acids. The germline CDR1 and CDR2 sequences are GTSNPN and SVGIG (reference sequence). Trimming stripped 2 bases from V and 8 bases from J, with 16 bases between. This CDR3 reads CAWSRRSDPKQYF. CDR3 DNA: TGTGCCTGGAGTCGGCGGTCGGATCCGAAGCAGTACTTC.

The chain uses TRBV27 and TRBJ2-5; tentatively, D is TRBD1 or TRBD2 (5 bases each). Trimming took off 5 bases at V and 4 bases at J, with 14 bases between the two ends. The CDR3 loop spans 14 amino acids. Germline assignment: CDR1 MNHEY and CDR2 SMNVEV (reference sequence). The CDR3 reads CASSPLGEPETQYF. The CDR3 region has the DNA TGTGCCAGCAGTCCCCTAGGGGAGCCAGAGACCCAGTACTTC.

In this sample, this clone turned up once. This chain links TRBV24-1 with TRBJ2-3; D gene unclear. V was clipped by 5 bases and J by 6 bases, with 14 bases between them. The germline V gene encodes CDR1 KGHDR and CDR2 SFDVKD. The CDR3 runs 14 residues. The CDR3: CATSGSLSSDTQYF. CDR3 nucleotide sequence: TGTGCCACCAGTGGTAGCCTAAGTAGCGATACGCAGTATTTT.

The V call is TRBV2, the J call TRBJ2-1, with 7 nucleotides matching TRBD1. The CDR3 extends over 14 amino acids. Germline CDR1 SNHLY, CDR2 FYNNEI. V lost 7 bases and J lost 4; bases outside the gene matches: 7. CDR3 amino acids: CASKVGGGYNEQFF. In DNA form, the CDR3 reads TGTGCCAGCAAAGTAGGGGGCGGATACAATGAGCAGTTCTTC.

This clone showed up just once. The chain joins TRBV2 to TRBJ2-7; D gene unclear. V was pared by 0 bases and J by 3 bases, with 6 bases between. The CDR3 consists of 13 residues. Germline CDR1 and CDR2: SNHLY and FYNNEI. CDR3 in amino acids: CASSEAIGYEQYV. CDR3 coding DNA: TGTGCCAGCAGTGAAGCGATTGGCTACGAGCAGTACGTC.

This chain links TRBV5-1 with TRBJ2-1; 9 nucleotides match TRBD2. CDR1 and CDR2 (germline): SGHRS, YFSETQ. The J segment lost 4 bases and the V segment lost 4 bases, leaving 6 bases of the junction unmatched. The CDR3 contains 15 residues. The chain's CDR3 is CASSPVAGAYNEQFF. The CDR3 region has the DNA TGCGCCAGCAGCCCGGTAGCGGGAGCTTACAATGAGCAGTTCTTC.